These T cell receptor beta chains were read from a single sample in a study of shared T cell receptors in the human thymus. Sequencing was performed with immunoSEQ multiplex PCR; in TCRdb, only in-frame clones are kept and a portion is missing. The sample holds some 640,000 clones, more than 70% seen once. This sample also belongs to another study, concerning human thymus T cells.

The sequencing sample was made of thymocytes. The origin of the receptors is a boy younger than two with a congenital heart defect. Each CDR3 is given with its conserved first and last residue. The D gene is left open where the match is weak. Not every row has a clone size; where given, it reads once, few, many or a size class.

TRBJ2-2	NA	TRBV27	NA	TGTGCCAGCAGCTCATTTACCCGTACAGGGAACACCGGGGAGCTGTTTTTT	CASSSFTRTGNTGELFF
TRBJ2-4	NA	TRBV9	TRBD2	TGTGCCAGCAGCGTTGGGGGGGAGGTCGCCAAAAACATTCAGTACTTC	CASSVGGEVAKNIQYF
TRBJ2-1	few	TRBV5-8	NA	TGTGCCAGCTCCGTTGAAGCGGACCTGGCCTCCTACAATGAGCAGTTCTTC	CASSVEADLASYNEQFF
TRBJ2-6	NA	TRBV7-9	NA	TGTGCCAGCAGCTTTTCAGGGCCCTCTGGGGCCAACGTCCTGACTTTC	CASSFSGPSGANVLTF
TRBJ1-1	NA	TRBV5-1	TRBD1	TGCGCCAGCAGCACGGGACAGGGGATGGGCCTCAGGGCTGAAGCTTTCTTT	CASSTGQGMGLRAEAFF
TRBJ2-7	NA	TRBV2	NA	TGTGCCAGCAGTGAAATAGATACGGGGAGCTACTACGAGCAGTACTTC	CASSEIDTGSYYEQYF
TRBJ2-1	NA	TRBV19	NA	TGTGCCAGTACCCCCCTGGGGGGGCAAAACGGGGTGAGATACAATGAGCAGTTCTTC	CASTPLGGQNGVRYNEQFF
TRBJ2-7	NA	TRBV29-1	TRBD1	TGCAGCGTCGCTGGGGGTGTGGGGACAGGGAGGTACGAGCAGTACTTC	CSVAGGVGTGRYEQYF
TRBJ1-3	NA	TRBV7-8	NA	TGTGCCAGCAGCTCGTCCCTCGGAGACAGGTGTTACGGAAACACCATATATTTT	CASSSSLGDRCYGNTIYF
TRBJ2-1	NA	TRBV7-2	TRBD2	TGTGCCAGCAGCCTAGGGACTAGCGGGAGCTACAATGAGCAGTTCTTC	CASSLGTSGSYNEQFF
TRBJ2-7	NA	TRBV6-6	TRBD2	TGTGCCAGCAGTTACTTGCTAGCGGGAGACTACGAGCAGTACTTC	CASSYLLAGDYEQYF
TRBJ1-4	few	TRBV19	NA	TGTGCCAGTAGGAACCAGGGGAAACGGAGGGAAAAACTGTTTTTT	CASRNQGKRREKLFF
TRBJ2-5	NA	TRBV4-3	NA	TGCGCCAGCAGCCAAACTCTAGCATCGGAGACCCAGTACTTC	CASSQTLASETQYF
TRBJ1-4	NA	TRBV15	TRBD1	TGTGCCACCAGCATCGAGGGGGCCGCGGAAAAACTGTTTTTT	CATSIEGAAEKLFF
TRBJ2-7	NA	TRBV27	NA	TGTGCCAGCAGTTTCGGAAGGCTAGCTGACTACGAGCAGTACTTC	CASSFGRLADYEQYF
TRBJ1-5	NA	TRBV19	TRBD1	TGTGCCAGTAGTATCGCTTCCCGGGACAGCCATCAGCCCCAGCATTTT	CASSIASRDSHQPQHF
TRBJ1-4	NA	TRBV19	NA	TGTGCCAGTAGTATAGACGGGGGGCAGGATGAAAAACTGTTTTTT	CASSIDGGQDEKLFF
TRBJ2-4	once	TRBV7-2	TRBD2	TGTGCCAGCAGCACTCTGGGGTCTAGCGGGATGGAAAACATTCAGTACTTC	CASSTLGSSGMENIQYF
TRBJ2-3	NA	TRBV28	NA	TGTGCCAGCAGCCCCCGGCCCCCGGGAGATACGCAGTATTTT	CASSPRPPGDTQYF
TRBJ2-7	NA	TRBV7-2	TRBD2	TGTGCCAGCAGCTTAGCTGGACTAGCGGGGGACTACGAGCAGTACTTC	CASSLAGLAGDYEQYF
TRBJ2-3	once	TRBV5-5	NA	TGTGCCAGCAGCTTGGGGACATACACTGCGGGGTATACGCAGTATTTT	CASSLGTYTAGYTQYF
TRBJ2-7	NA	TRBV6-4	TRBD2	TGTGCCAGCAGTATGGGAGCGGGGGAAGGGTACGAGCAGTACTTC	CASSMGAGEGYEQYF
TRBJ2-1	NA	TRBV6-5	TRBD2	TGTGCCAGCAGTTACTCCGGGACTAGAGCCCACAATGAGCAGTTCTTC	CASSYSGTRAHNEQFF
TRBJ2-2	NA	TRBV5-1	TRBD2	TGCGCCAGCAGCTTGGAGGGACTAGCGGTTGCGAACACCGGGGAGCTGTTTTTT	CASSLEGLAVANTGELFF
TRBJ2-7	NA	TRBV29-1	TRBD1	TGCAGCGTTGGACAGGGGGGACCTTACGAGCAGTACTTC	CSVGQGGPYEQYF
TRBJ2-3	NA	TRBV14	NA	TGTGCCAGCAGCCAGGAGGGCACAGATACGCAGTATTTT	CASSQEGTDTQYF
TRBJ2-7	NA	TRBV10-3	NA	TGTGCCTCCAGCCAGGGATCCTACGAGCAGTACTTC	CASSQGSYEQYF
TRBJ1-6	once	TRBV7-8	TRBD1	TGTGCCAGCAGCTTAGCGGGGACAGGGCCCTATAATTCACCCCTCCACTTT	CASSLAGTGPYNSPLHF
TRBJ1-2	NA	TRBV7-2	NA	TGTGCCAGCAGCCCCCGGAACAGCTGGCATGGCTACACCTTC	CASSPRNSWHGYTF
TRBJ2-1	NA	TRBV4-1	NA	TGCGCCAGCAGCCAAGTCATCAGGAGGGATGAGCAGTTCTTC	CASSQVIRRDEQFF